What follows describes a single T cell receptor (beta chain). Its specificity is not known. Stable Graves' hyperthyroidism denoted no ophthalmopathy progression over 18 months. Diagnoses were established using clinical symptoms, serum thyroxine and TRAb, thyroid ultrasound and orbital computed tomography. This specimen comes from a study of T cells in Graves' hyperthyroidism and ophthalmopathy. Findings and limits, study-wide: Within blood appeared most thyroid clonotypes that had expanded above 0.001.

CDR1 is SGDLS and CDR2 is YYNGEE in the germline V gene. V dropped 4 bases and J dropped 7 bases, with 15 bases sitting between them. This CDR3 has 15 amino acids. TCR beta CDR3 region amplification was performed from RNA transcripts. The HTBI primer set drove a first-round RT-PCR of the TCR CDR3. TCRdb re-derived calls from the multiplex PCR reads in MiXCR, one entry per CDR3 protein. The sample lists about 96,000 distinct CDR3 sequences; over 50% were seen once. The rearrangement joins TRBV9 to TRBJ1-6; the D gene is possibly TRBD1 (5 bases). What was sequenced was blood. This receptor was identified in a woman in her forties with Graves' hyperthyroidism. Here the CDR3 reads CASSNLGVSNSPLHF. CDR3 DNA sequence: TGTGCCAGCAGCAATCTAGGGGTCAGCAATTCACCCCTCCACTTT.